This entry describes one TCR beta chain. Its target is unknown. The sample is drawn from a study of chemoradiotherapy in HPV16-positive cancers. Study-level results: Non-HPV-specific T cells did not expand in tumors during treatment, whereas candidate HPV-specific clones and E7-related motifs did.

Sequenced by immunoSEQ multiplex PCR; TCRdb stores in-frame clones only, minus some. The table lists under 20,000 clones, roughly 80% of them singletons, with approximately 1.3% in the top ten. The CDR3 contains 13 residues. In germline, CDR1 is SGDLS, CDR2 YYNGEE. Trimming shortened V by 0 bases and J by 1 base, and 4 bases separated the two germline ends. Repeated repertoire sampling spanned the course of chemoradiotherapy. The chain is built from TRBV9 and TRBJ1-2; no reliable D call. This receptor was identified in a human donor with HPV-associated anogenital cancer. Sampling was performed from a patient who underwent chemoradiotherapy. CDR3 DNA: TGTGCCAGCAGCGTAGTGAGTAACTATGGCTACACCTTC. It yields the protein CASSVVSNYGYTF.